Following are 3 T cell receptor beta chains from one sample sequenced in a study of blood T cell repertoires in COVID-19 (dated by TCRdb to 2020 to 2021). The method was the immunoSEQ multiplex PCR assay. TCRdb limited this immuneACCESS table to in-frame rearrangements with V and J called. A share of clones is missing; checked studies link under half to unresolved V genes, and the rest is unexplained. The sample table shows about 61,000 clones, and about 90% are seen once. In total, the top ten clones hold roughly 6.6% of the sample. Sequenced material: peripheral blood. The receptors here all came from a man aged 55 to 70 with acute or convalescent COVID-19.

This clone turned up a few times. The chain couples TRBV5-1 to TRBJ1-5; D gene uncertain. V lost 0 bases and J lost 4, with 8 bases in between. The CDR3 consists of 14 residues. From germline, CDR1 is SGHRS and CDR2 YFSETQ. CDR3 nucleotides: TGCGCCAGCAGCTTGGTCGGAGGGAATCAGCCCCAGCATTTT. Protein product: CASSLVGGNQPQHF. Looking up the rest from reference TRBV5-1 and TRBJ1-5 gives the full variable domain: KAGVTQTPRYLIKTRGQQVTLSCSPISGHRSVSWYQQTPGQGLQFLFEYFSETQRNKGNFPGRFSGRQFSNSRSEMNVSTLELGDSALYLCASSLVGGNQPQHFGDGTRLSIL.

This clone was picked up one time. The CDR3 region has the DNA TGTGCCAGCAACCTGAGGATTGGGACCCAGTACTTC. This encodes CASNLRIGTQYF. The genes are TRBV5-8 and TRBJ2-5, with D unclear. Germline V gene lookup returns CDR1 SGHTS and CDR2 YDEGEE. The CDR3 spans 12 residues. The V end was cut by 6 bases, the J end by 7 bases, with 13 bases between.

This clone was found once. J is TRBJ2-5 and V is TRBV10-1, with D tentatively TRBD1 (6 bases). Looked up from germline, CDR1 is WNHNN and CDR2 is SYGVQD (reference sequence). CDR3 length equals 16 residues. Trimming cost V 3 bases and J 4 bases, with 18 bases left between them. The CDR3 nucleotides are TGCGCCAGCAGTGATGCCCCGGGACAAGGGCCAGAGACCCAGTACTTC. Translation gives CASSDAPGQGPETQYF.